A single sample is the source of the 27 T cell receptor beta chains below, sequenced in a study of human T cells and chemical hapten exposure. Described time point: patch test 3, about 24 weeks after DPC sensitization. This sample's treatment: therapeutic diphenylcyclopropenone sensitization with weekly scalp DPC. TCRdb passed the RACE reads through MiXCR, listing each CDR3 protein once. The sample has just under 60,000 distinct CDR3 sequences, 9.5% to 15% seen once. The specimen was whole blood, collected in connection with sensitization to the hapten diphenylcyclopropenone (DPC). The receptors were gathered from a man aged 25-45 years with alopecia areata. Some clones in this sample may be carry-over from other donors' samples.

The V gene is TRBV3-1, the J gene TRBJ2-7; no clear D gene. Between the trimmed V and J ends, which lost 5 bases and 2 bases, there was a span of 7 bases. The CDR3 runs to 12 residues. Germline V lookup: CDR1 LGHDT, CDR2 YNNKEL (reference sequence). CDR3 DNA sequence: TGTGCCAGCAGCAATCACCCCTACGAGCAGTACTTC. Translating gives CASSNHPYEQYF.

This clonotype came up many times. The rearrangement joins TRBV7-9 to TRBJ2-7; D might be TRBD1 (5 bases). This CDR3 has 12 amino acids. Trimming stripped 1 base from V and 5 bases from J, with 6 bases between. Germline CDR1 SEHNR, CDR2 FQNEAQ (reference sequence). The DNA for the CDR3 is TGTGCCAGCAGCTTAGAGGGGAACGAGCAGTACTTC. Its protein product is CASSLEGNEQYF.

This clonotype was recorded many times. This rearrangement joins TRBV4-3 to TRBJ2-7; 11 positions match TRBD2. V was clipped by 1 base and J by 11 bases; unmatched bases: 13. There are 16 residues in the CDR3. Germline assignment: CDR1 LGHNA and CDR2 YSLEER. DNA of the CDR3: TGCGCCAGCAGCCAAGCCACCCTTAAACTAGCGGGGGCGAAGTACTTC. Its protein is CASSQATLKLAGAKYF.

At least ten counts were recorded for this clonotype. The chain employs TRBV7-2 and TRBJ1-6, with D tentatively TRBD1 (5 bases). Germline loops: CDR1 SGHTA, CDR2 FQGNSA. V lost 5 bases to trimming and J lost 14 bases, with 13 bases between them. CDR3 length equals 12 residues. The DNA of the CDR3 is TGTGCCAGCAGCGGGACTGTAGGGGCCCTCCACTTT. Translating gives CASSGTVGALHF.

The chain couples TRBV12-3 or TRBV12-4 to TRBJ1-5, with D maybe TRBD1 (5 bases). Trimming stripped 6 bases from V and 2 bases from J, with 5 bases between. The CDR3 has 12 residues. DNA of the CDR3: TGTGCCAGCAGGGGGGGCAATCAGCCCCAGCATTTT. This sequence encodes CASRGGNQPQHF.

This clonotype was counted at least ten times. This sequence joins TRBV27 and TRBJ1-1; D uncertain. Germline assignment: CDR1 MNHEY and CDR2 SMNVEV (reference sequence). The CDR3 length is 13 residues. The V end lost 2 bases, the J end lost 1 base, and 5 bases lay between the germline ends. The CDR3 region is CASSLLENTEAFF. Written as DNA, the CDR3 is TGTGCCAGCAGTTTACTCGAGAACACTGAAGCTTTCTTT.

This clonotype was counted ten times or more. The J gene is TRBJ2-2, the V gene TRBV25-1, with 9 nucleotides matching TRBD1. The CDR3 is 19 residues long. Germline V lookup: CDR1 MGHDK, CDR2 SYGVNS. V shed 8 bases and J 4 bases; nucleotides not matched to a gene: 20. The CDR3 here is CASQRFGTGIRGGTGELFF. The CDR3 DNA reads TGTGCCAGCCAACGGTTTGGGACAGGGATTCGCGGAGGCACCGGGGAGCTGTTTTTT.

In this sample, this clonotype turned up a few times. This chain links TRBV15 with TRBJ1-4, with a weak D call TRBD1 (5 bases). The CDR3 runs to 17 residues. Looked up from germline, CDR1 is LNHNV and CDR2 is YYDKDF (reference sequence). Trimming stripped 1 base from V and 6 bases from J, with 18 bases between. CDR3 in DNA: TGTGCCACCAGCAGAGTGGGGCTAACAGGTTCCCATGAAAAACTGTTTTTT. Amino acids: CATSRVGLTGSHEKLFF.

This clonotype was seen repeatedly, ten times or more. The V call is TRBV7-2, the J call TRBJ2-7; D possibly corresponds to TRBD1 (6 bases). This CDR3 has 15 amino acids. V was pared by 6 bases and J by 1 base, with 16 bases between. Germline values: CDR1 SGHTA, CDR2 FQGNSA. Written as DNA, the CDR3 is TGTGCCAGCAGTCCCCGGACAGTACTATCCTACGAGCAGTACTTC. Its translation: CASSPRTVLSYEQYF.

This clonotype was seen at least ten times. This CDR3 is CSASGKRFSTDTQYF. The CDR3 DNA is TGCAGTGCTAGTGGGAAGCGGTTTAGCACAGATACGCAGTATTTT. The chain has TRBV20-1 and TRBJ2-3; possible D gene TRBD2, 5 bases. The V gene lost 3 bases and the J gene lost 0 bases, with 13 bases spanning the gap. The germline V gene encodes CDR1 DFQATT and CDR2 SNEGSKA (reference sequence). The CDR3 contains 15 residues.

This clonotype was counted only a few times. V usage is TRBV20-1 and J usage is TRBJ1-5; 7 bases line up with TRBD1. Germline CDR1 reads DFQATT; CDR2 reads SNEGSKA (reference sequence). There are 17 residues in the CDR3. The V and J ends lost 0 bases and 5 bases, in that order; junction bases with no gene match: 13. The CDR3 loop reads CSARDEADRKRHQPQHF. CDR3 coding DNA: TGCAGTGCTAGAGATGAAGCGGACAGGAAGCGGCATCAGCCCCAGCATTTT.

This clonotype was observed many times. The chain carries TRBV10-3 and TRBJ2-7, with a possible D match to TRBD1 (6 bases). Looked up from germline, CDR1 is ENHRY and CDR2 is SYGVKD. CDR3 length equals 12 residues. The V gene lost 3 bases and the J gene lost 7 bases, with 10 bases spanning the gap. CDR3 region: CAISDRGGEQYF. The DNA for the CDR3 is TGTGCCATCAGTGACAGGGGTGGAGAGCAGTACTTC.

The chain combines TRBV11-2 with TRBJ2-7; D may match TRBD1 or TRBD2 (6 bases each). The CDR3 length is 14 residues. Germline V gene sequence: CDR1 SGHAT, CDR2 FQNNGV. Trimming left V 3 bases short and J 7 bases short, with 16 bases between. CDR3 residues: CASSLESGAREQYF. In DNA form, the CDR3 reads TGTGCCAGCAGCTTGGAGTCGGGGGCAAGGGAGCAGTACTTC.

There are many counts of this clonotype. The J gene is TRBJ2-2, the V gene TRBV19, with D unresolved. This CDR3 is 12 amino acids long. Between the trimmed V and J ends, which lost 3 bases and 5 bases, there was a span of 4 bases. The germline V gene has CDR1 LNHDA and CDR2 SQIVND (reference sequence). The CDR3 loop is CASSMRTGELFF. CDR3 bases: TGTGCCAGTAGTATGAGGACCGGGGAGCTGTTTTTT.

There are a few counts of this clonotype. The chain is built from TRBV6-1 and TRBJ1-5; tentative D call: TRBD1 (5 bases). V lost 1 base and J lost 7, with 11 bases in between. CDR1 is MNHNS and CDR2 is SASEGT in the germline V gene. The CDR3 contains 14 residues. The CDR3 nucleotides read TGTGCCAGCAGTGAAGGGGGGTTTAGCCAGCCCCAGCATTTT. This encodes CASSEGGFSQPQHF.

In its sample, this clonotype was seen many times. The chain carries TRBV18 and TRBJ1-2; no clear D gene. CDR3 size: 15 residues. The ends were cut back, 6 bases at V and 6 bases at J, with 20 bases in the middle. Germline-derived CDR1 and CDR2 are KGHSH and LQKENI. CDR3 nucleotides: TGTGCCAGCTCCCATTCAGAGGAGCCCACGGATGGCTACACCTTC. As protein: CASSHSEEPTDGYTF.

This clonotype showed up just a few times. This rearrangement joins TRBV7-6 to TRBJ2-5; D gene unclear. V dropped 1 base and J dropped 7 bases, with 7 bases sitting between them. CDR1 and CDR2 from the germline V gene are SGHVS and FNYEAQ. CDR3 length: 12 amino acids. CDR3 residues: CASSLGSGTQYF. In DNA form, the CDR3 reads TGTGCCAGCAGCTTAGGGTCGGGGACCCAGTACTTC.

Many counts were recorded for this clonotype. The chain couples TRBV9 to TRBJ2-5; a possible D gene is TRBD1 (6 bases). Germline CDR1 and CDR2: SGDLS and YYNGEE. Between the trimmed V and J ends, which lost 4 bases and 2 bases, there was a span of 12 bases. The CDR3 runs to 14 residues. CDR3 protein: CASSPGQLQETQYF. The CDR3 DNA reads TGTGCCAGCAGCCCAGGACAGCTACAAGAGACCCAGTACTTC.

This sequence joins TRBV20-1 and TRBJ1-5; D perhaps matches TRBD1 (6 bases). This CDR3 is built from 14 residues. V shed 3 bases and J shed 1 base, with 10 bases lying between them. Germline V lookup: CDR1 DFQATT, CDR2 SNEGSKA (reference sequence). CDR3 coding DNA: TGCAGTGCTAGCCCTCAGGGGAGCAATCAGCCCCAGCATTTT. Residues: CSASPQGSNQPQHF.

As DNA, the CDR3 is TGTGCCAGCAGTTTGACTTCTTCCTATGGCTACACCTTC. Protein sequence: CASSLTSSYGYTF. This sequence joins TRBV28 and TRBJ1-2, with D hard to call. Germline assignment: CDR1 MDHEN and CDR2 SYDVKM. This CDR3 is built from 13 residues. Trimming took 3 bases from V and 4 from J, leaving 9 bases between them.

This clonotype has just a few counts. This chain joins TRBV9 and TRBJ1-6; 8 nucleotides align to TRBD1. Germline-derived CDR1 and CDR2 are SGDLS and YYNGEE. J lost 7 bases, V lost 3 bases, and 15 bases had no gene match. The CDR3 spans 18 residues. DNA of the CDR3: TGTGCCAGCAGCGCAGGAGACCGGGACAGGTGGTTCAATTCACCCCTCCACTTT. Its translation: CASSAGDRDRWFNSPLHF.

V and J are TRBV24-1 and TRBJ2-7, with unresolved D. Germline V lookup: CDR1 KGHDR, CDR2 SFDVKD. This CDR3 spans 17 amino acids. Trimming removed 2 bases from V and 0 bases from J, with 16 bases in between. The CDR3 nucleotides are TGTGCCACCAGTGATTCCACTATGGCGAGGAGCTCCTACGAGCAGTACTTC. It is translated as CATSDSTMARSSYEQYF.

J is TRBJ1-1 and V is TRBV7-9; D uncertain. The V gene's germline CDR1 is SEHNR and CDR2 FQNEAQ (reference sequence). Between the trimmed V and J ends, which lost 7 bases and 5 bases, there was a span of 17 bases. The CDR3 consists of 14 residues. CDR3 region: CASIPSARPTEAFF. CDR3 nucleotides: TGTGCCAGCATCCCAAGCGCGCGGCCTACTGAAGCTTTCTTT.

At least ten counts were recorded for this clonotype. The CDR3 DNA follows: TGTGCCAGCAGCCAAGAAAAAGTTCTAGCCAAAAACATTCAGTACTTC. Amino acids: CASSQEKVLAKNIQYF. V and J are TRBV3-1 and TRBJ2-4, with D hard to call. CDR3 length: 16 residues. V lost 0 bases and J lost 0, with 9 bases in between. Germline loops: CDR1 LGHDT, CDR2 YNNKEL (reference sequence).

V and J are TRBV7-9 and TRBJ1-1; D unclear. Germline V gene lookup returns CDR1 SEHNR and CDR2 FQNEAQ (reference sequence). The V end lost 5 bases, the J end lost 1 base, and 8 bases lay between the germline ends. CDR3 length: 13 residues. The CDR3 DNA is TGTGCCAGCAGCCCCTCAGCGAACACTGAAGCTTTCTTT. Translating it yields CASSPSANTEAFF.

The V gene is TRBV4-1, the J gene TRBJ1-1, with a possible D match to TRBD1 (5 bases). Trimming cost V 3 bases and J 2 bases, with 16 bases left between them. CDR3 length: 16 amino acids. CDR1 MGHRA and CDR2 YSYEKL come from the germline V gene. CDR3 bases: TGCGCCAGCAGCCACCCGGGGGAAGGGCTCAACACTGAAGCTTTCTTT. It translates to CASSHPGEGLNTEAFF.

In its sample, this clonotype was seen a few times. V is TRBV12-3 or TRBV12-4 and J is TRBJ2-4; D is undetermined. CDR3 size: 14 residues. Trimming removed 4 bases from V and 5 bases from J, with 12 bases in between. For the CDR3, the DNA is TGTGCCAGCAGTTATTGGGGAAGGGAAAACATTCAGTACTTC. It encodes CASSYWGRENIQYF.